These T cell receptor beta chains were read from a single sample in a study of blood T cell repertoires in COVID-19. Clones were sequenced by immunoSEQ multiplex PCR, and TCRdb holds only the in-frame ones, with some missing. The sample lists almost 50,000 clones; 79% were seen once. Material for sequencing was peripheral blood. Every receptor here comes from a man aged 70-80 years with acute or convalescent COVID-19. Both conserved end residues are part of each CDR3. D genes are given only for firm matches. Clone size is stated in some rows and not others, as once, few, many or a class when expanded.

>TRBJ2-1|TRBV5-8|TRBD1|NA|15
TGTGCCACCTTAGCCGGGACAGGGGGTCCCAATGAGCAGTTCTTC
CATLAGTGGPNEQFF
>TRBJ1-4|TRBV28|NA|NA|14
TGTGCCAGCAGTTTAGGGGGGAGTGGTGAAAAACTGTTTTTT
CASSLGGSGEKLFF
>TRBJ2-3|TRBV6-5|TRBD2|NA|15
TGTGCCACGGGAAGGAGCGGGATCAACACAGATACGCAGTATTTT
CATGRSGINTDTQYF
>TRBJ1-1|TRBV5-1|TRBD1|few|16
TGCGCCAGCAGCTTGGACGGCAGCTCAGGGGGCACTGAAGCTTTCTTT
CASSLDGSSGGTEAFF
>TRBJ2-7|TRBV6-2/TRBV6-3|TRBD1|NA|14
TGTGCCAGCAGTGGCCAGGGGGCCACCTACGAGCAGTACTTC
CASSGQGATYEQYF
>TRBJ1-4|TRBV11-2|NA|NA|14
TGTGCCAGCAGCCCCGGAGCAACTAATGAAAAACTGTTTTTT
CASSPGATNEKLFF
>TRBJ2-7|TRBV6-1|TRBD2|few|16
TGTGCCAGCAGTGAACTGGGACTAGCGGGATGGTACGAGCAGTACTTC
CASSELGLAGWYEQYF
>TRBJ2-1|TRBV25-1|TRBD2|NA|14
TGTGCCAGCCGGGGACTAGCAGTCTACAATGAGCAGTTCTTC
CASRGLAVYNEQFF
>TRBJ2-5|TRBV10-2|TRBD2|once|13
TGCGCCAGCGGTATAGCGGGAGTTGTGACCCAGTACTTC
CASGIAGVVTQYF
>TRBJ1-5|TRBV12-5|TRBD1|NA|14
TGTGCTAGTGGTACCGGACAGGGGGGGCCGCCCCAGCATTTT
CASGTGQGGPPQHF
>TRBJ2-5|TRBV11-3|NA|few|14
TGTGCCAGCAGCTTCAAGCGTACACAAGAGACCCAGTACTTC
CASSFKRTQETQYF
>TRBJ1-6|TRBV18|NA|NA|16
TGTGCCAGCTCACCACAAAGGAGCTCCTATAATTCACCCCTCCACTTT
CASSPQRSSYNSPLHF
>TRBJ2-1|TRBV9|NA|NA|15
TGTGCCAGCAGCCCCCCCGCGGGACGTCTCGATGAGCAGTTCTTC
CASSPPAGRLDEQFF
>TRBJ1-2|TRBV7-9|TRBD1|once|14
TGTGCCAGCAGCTTACGAGACAGGGGCTATGGCTACACCTTC
CASSLRDRGYGYTF
>TRBJ1-5|TRBV6-5|TRBD1|NA|15
TGTGCCAGCAGCCAGGACAGGGAGCTCATTCAGCCCCAGCATTTT
CASSQDRELIQPQHF
>TRBJ2-1|TRBV30|NA|NA|14
TGTGCCTGGACCGGTCAACCTACAGGGAATGAGCAGTTCTTC
CAWTGQPTGNEQFF
>TRBJ2-7|TRBV7-9|NA|NA|12
TGTGCCAGCAGCTCCATCCCCTACGAGCAGTACTTC
CASSSIPYEQYF
>TRBJ2-5|TRBV7-7|TRBD1|once|15
TGTGCCAGCAGCTTAGGCACAGGGGGCCAAGAGACCCAGTACTTC
CASSLGTGGQETQYF
>TRBJ2-7|TRBV7-2|NA|NA|13
TGTGCCAGCAGGAAGACAGACTCCTACGAGCAGTACTTC
CASRKTDSYEQYF
>TRBJ2-1|TRBV5-1|NA|few|12
TGCGCCAGCAGCTTGGTGGCCAATGAGCAGTTCTTC
CASSLVANEQFF
>TRBJ2-5|TRBV7-8|TRBD1|NA|13
TGTGCCAGCAGCCGACAGGGGGGAGAGACCCAGTACTTC
CASSRQGGETQYF
>TRBJ2-2|TRBV18|NA|NA|17
TGTGCCAGCTCACCACTAGCCCGCCCCGGGAACACCGGGGAGCTGTTTTTT
CASSPLARPGNTGELFF
>TRBJ2-5|TRBV4-2|NA|NA|14
TGTGCCAGCAGCCAGGACGCGAGGGAAGAGACCCAGTACTTC
CASSQDAREETQYF
>TRBJ2-7|TRBV27|TRBD2|NA|18
TGTGCCAGCAGTTCGATGGCTAGCGGGACCGCTAGTTTCCACGAGCAGTACTTC
CASSSMASGTASFHEQYF
>TRBJ2-3|TRBV3-1/TRBV3-2|TRBD2|NA|18
TGTGCCAGCAGCCCATCCGGGACTAGCGGGACAGTAGTGGGTACGCAGTATTTT
CASSPSGTSGTVVGTQYF
>TRBJ1-6|TRBV5-1|NA|NA|14
TGCGCCAGCAGCTTGTCATCCCTTCGGTCACCCCTCCACTTT
CASSLSSLRSPLHF
>TRBJ2-1|TRBV5-4|TRBD1|NA|15
TGTGCCAGCAGCACCAGTAGACAGGGGCTCGGTGAGCAGTTCTTC
CASSTSRQGLGEQFF
>TRBJ2-3|TRBV5-1|TRBD2|NA|16
TGCGCCAGCAGCCTATCTAGCGGGGGGCCCTGGGATACGCAGTATTTT
CASSLSSGGPWDTQYF
>TRBJ1-6|TRBV30|TRBD1|NA|14
TGTGCCTGGAGTTCGACAGGGGACCTTCCCACCCTCCACTTT
CAWSSTGDLPTLHF
>TRBJ2-1|TRBV19|TRBD2|few|14
TGTGCCAGTAGAGAGCTAGCGGGAGTCAATGAGCAGTTCTTC
CASRELAGVNEQFF
>TRBJ1-1|TRBV6-5|NA|NA|13
TGTGCCAGCAGCCCCAATCAGGGCACTGAAGCTTTCTTT
CASSPNQGTEAFF
>TRBJ2-7|TRBV2|NA|NA|15
TGTGCCAGCAGTGAACGGCGGTCCCCCCCCTACGAGCAGTACTTC
CASSERRSPPYEQYF
>TRBJ2-7|TRBV20-1|NA|NA|11
TGCAGTGCTAGCCAGGGGGGAGAGCAGTACTTC
CSASQGGEQYF
>TRBJ1-6|TRBV28|TRBD1|NA|14
TGTGCCAGCAGGGTTGGGACAGGGCGATCACCCCTCCACTTT
CASRVGTGRSPLHF
>TRBJ2-2|TRBV24-1|TRBD2|NA|16
TGTGCCACCAGTGATGATAGCGGGGGGGCCACCGGGGAGCTGTTTTTT
CATSDDSGGATGELFF
>TRBJ1-4|TRBV12-3/TRBV12-4|NA|NA|13
TGTGCCAGCAGTTTAGTAGAAAATGAAAAACTGTTTTTT
CASSLVENEKLFF
>TRBJ1-2|TRBV7-9|TRBD1|NA|13
TGTGCCAGCAGCCGCCCCCAGGGGGATGGCTACACCTTC
CASSRPQGDGYTF
>TRBJ1-2|TRBV5-6|NA|few|16
TGTGCCAGCAGCTTGGTGACCCAGGGGACTAACTATGGCTACACCTTC
CASSLVTQGTNYGYTF
>TRBJ1-3|TRBV6-5|NA|NA|14
TGTGCCAGCAGTTGGGGGCCGATTGGAAACACCATATATTTT
CASSWGPIGNTIYF
>TRBJ2-1|TRBV10-3|TRBD1|NA|14
TGTGCCATCAGTCCGGGACAGGGAAGCAATGAGCAGTTCTTC
CAISPGQGSNEQFF
>TRBJ1-1|TRBV6-1|NA|NA|13
TGTGCCAGCAGTGAAGGACAAATCACTGAAGCTTTCTTT
CASSEGQITEAFF
>TRBJ1-3|TRBV5-1|NA|NA|16
TGCGCCAGCAGCATCGGACAGCTCCTCTCTGGAAACACCATATATTTT
CASSIGQLLSGNTIYF
>TRBJ1-1|TRBV19|TRBD1|NA|17
TGTGCCAGTAGTTCAAATCGACCGGGACAGGGGGCGACTGAAGCTTTCTTT
CASSSNRPGQGATEAFF